The T cell receptor (beta chain) under discussion was sequenced for a study of T-cell memory formation after mild COVID-19. Turning to the study itself: In these data, TCR clusters were largely donor specific.

The table lists this clonotype with a few counts. Its cognate antigen is unknown. TCRdb recomputed calls from the 5' RACE reads with MiXCR, one row per CDR3 protein. The sample holds 190,000 or so distinct CDR3 sequences, under 30% seen once. Trimming stripped 3 bases from V and 5 bases from J, with 13 bases between. CDR3 length: 15 residues. Study-wide results and limits: Cross-reactive memory seemingly joined, as some responding clones were found in pre-infection memory. CD4+ contracting clones were mainly CM and EM; CD8+ ones, EMRA.

The receptor was isolated from an adult woman who had mild COVID-19 (a few samples of this study predate the infection). Cell type and time point are not known. The chain couples TRBV12-3 or TRBV12-4 to TRBJ2-2; perhaps D is TRBD1 or TRBD2 (5 bases each). Source material: PBMCs or a T cell subset sorted from them (not recorded which). The CDR3: CASSFWGKGTGELFF. CDR3 nucleotide sequence: TGTGCCAGCAGTTTCTGGGGGAAAGGAACCGGGGAGCTGTTTTTT.